The 10 T cell receptor beta chains in this list originate from one sample, sequenced in a study of blood T cell repertoires in COVID-19. The assay was immunoSEQ multiplex PCR, and TCRdb's table has in-frame clones only and misses some. This table has about 90,000 clones, 91% appearing once. The specimen sequenced was peripheral blood. These receptors originate from a human donor with active COVID-19. The donor label of this sample is uncertain.

The rearrangement uses TRBV6-4 and TRBJ2-1; a possible D gene is TRBD1 (6 bases). CDR1 is MRHNA and CDR2 is SNTAGT in the germline V gene. Deletions cut 1 base from V and 4 bases from J, with 14 bases between. The CDR3 loop spans 16 amino acids. CDR3 amino acids: CASSDWWGTSYNEQFF. CDR3 DNA: TGTGCCAGCAGTGACTGGTGGGGGACAAGTTACAATGAGCAGTTCTTC.

This chain links TRBV4-1 with TRBJ2-7; D is unresolved. This CDR3 comprises 15 residues. V lost 2 bases and J lost 0, with 11 bases in between. Germline V gives CDR1 MGHRA, CDR2 YSYEKL. The CDR3 region is CASSQPRQRSYEQYF. The CDR3 DNA follows: TGCGCCAGCAGCCAACCCCGGCAGCGCTCCTACGAGCAGTACTTC.

The chain links TRBV4-1 to TRBJ1-1; no clear D. V was clipped by 1 base and J by 4 bases, with 16 bases between them. This CDR3 is 16 amino acids long. CDR1 and CDR2 (germline): MGHRA, YSYEKL. CDR3 nucleotide sequence: TGCGCCAGCAGCCAAGTTCCCCAAGAGGGAGCCACTGAAGCTTTCTTT. It is translated as CASSQVPQEGATEAFF.

This chain uses TRBV3-1 (or the pseudogene TRBV3-2) with TRBJ2-3, with D maybe TRBD1 (5 bases). Germline CDR1 is LGHDT and CDR2 is YNNKEL (reference sequence). The V and J ends lost 0 bases and 2 bases respectively, with 9 bases between them. The CDR3 totals 15 residues. The CDR3 coding sequence is TGTGCCAGCAGCCAAGACAGGGCAATCACAGATACGCAGTATTTT. Translated, it gives CASSQDRAITDTQYF.

This sequence joins TRBV7-3 and TRBJ2-1; D may be TRBD2 (6 bases). Deletions cut 6 bases from V and 8 bases from J, with 14 bases between. CDR1 and CDR2 (germline): SGHTA, FQGTGA. The CDR3 runs to 13 residues. Written as DNA, the CDR3 is TGTGCCAGCAGTCTTCTGGGGGGATATGAGCAGTTCTTC. It is translated as CASSLLGGYEQFF.

This clone was picked up one time. The chain uses TRBV5-1 and TRBJ1-6; TRBD1 aligns across 11 bases. The CDR3 is made up of 14 amino acids. Germline CDR1 is SGHRS and CDR2 is YFSETQ. V was clipped by 4 bases and J by 10 bases; unmatched bases: 4. This CDR3 is CASSGGQGASPLHF. CDR3 bases: TGCGCCAGCAGCGGAGGACAGGGGGCCTCACCCCTCCACTTT.

The chain recombines TRBV9 with TRBJ2-5; TRBD2 agrees at 7 bases. The CDR3 has 11 amino acids. Germline lookup yields CDR1 SGDLS and CDR2 YYNGEE. The V segment lost 4 bases and the J segment 11 bases; nucleotides outside the gene matches: 5. The DNA of the CDR3 is TGTGCCAGCAGCTCCCCCGGGAGGCAGTACTTC. This translates into CASSSPGRQYF.

The chain has TRBV6-4 and TRBJ2-1; 11 bases map to TRBD1. The junction had 5 bases not matched to a gene; V was cut back by 2 bases and J by 8 bases. CDR1 and CDR2 from the germline V gene are MRHNA and SNTAGT. The length of the CDR3 is 15 residues. CDR3 region: CASSDRDRGMDEQFF. The CDR3, as DNA: TGTGCCAGCAGTGACAGGGACAGGGGGATGGATGAGCAGTTCTTC.

The chain uses TRBV7-8 and TRBJ2-7; a possible D gene is TRBD1 (5 bases). V was trimmed by 4 bases and J by 6 bases, leaving 19 bases between them. The CDR3 is 15 residues long. The germline gives CDR1 SGHVS, CDR2 FQNEAQ. In nucleotides, the CDR3 is TGTGCCAGCAGCTCCGTTCGACAGTTGTGGAGCGAGCAGTACTTC. Protein product: CASSSVRQLWSEQYF.

The chain recombines TRBV28 with TRBJ2-7; TRBD2 is a possible D gene (5 bases). The CDR3 spans 12 residues. With 9 bases removed from V and 6 bases from J, the gap between germline ends came to 15 bases. The germline V gene has CDR1 MDHEN and CDR2 SYDVKM. The CDR3 DNA reads TGTGCCAGTGAGAGGAGGAGGTCCGAGCAGTACTTC. Protein product: CASERRRSEQYF.